This T cell receptor (beta chain) was recovered during a study of blood T cell repertoires in COVID-19. TCRdb's copy holds only in-frame clones and misses some; the assay was immunoSEQ multiplex PCR. The sample shows 90,000 to 130,000 clones, around 80% of them seen only once. This CDR3 region has 15 residues. Between the trimmed V and J ends, which lost 4 bases and 0 bases, there was a span of 10 bases. Germline CDR1 and CDR2: MNHEY and SVGEGT. The J gene is TRBJ2-4, the V gene TRBV6-2 or TRBV6-3, with D unclear. This sequence was found in a woman older than 75 with acute or convalescent COVID-19. The sequenced sample was peripheral blood. This CDR3 is CASSLETLAKNIQYF. CDR3 nucleotide sequence: TGTGCCAGCAGTTTGGAGACCCTAGCCAAAAACATTCAGTACTTC.